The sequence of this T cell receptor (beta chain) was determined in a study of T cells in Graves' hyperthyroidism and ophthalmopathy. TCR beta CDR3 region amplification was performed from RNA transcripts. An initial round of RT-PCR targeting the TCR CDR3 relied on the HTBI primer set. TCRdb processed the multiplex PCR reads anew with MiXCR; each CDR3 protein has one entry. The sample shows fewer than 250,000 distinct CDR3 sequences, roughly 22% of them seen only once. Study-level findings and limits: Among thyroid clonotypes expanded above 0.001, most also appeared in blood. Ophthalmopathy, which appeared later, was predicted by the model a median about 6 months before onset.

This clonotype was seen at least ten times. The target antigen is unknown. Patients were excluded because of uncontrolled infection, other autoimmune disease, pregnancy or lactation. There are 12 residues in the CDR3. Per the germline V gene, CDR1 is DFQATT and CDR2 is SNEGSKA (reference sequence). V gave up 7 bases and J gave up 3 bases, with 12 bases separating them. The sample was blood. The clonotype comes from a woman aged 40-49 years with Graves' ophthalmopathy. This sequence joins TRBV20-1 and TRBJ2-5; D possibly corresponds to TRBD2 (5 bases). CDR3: CSERADEETQYF. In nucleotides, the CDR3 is TGCAGTGAGCGAGCGGACGAAGAGACCCAGTACTTC.